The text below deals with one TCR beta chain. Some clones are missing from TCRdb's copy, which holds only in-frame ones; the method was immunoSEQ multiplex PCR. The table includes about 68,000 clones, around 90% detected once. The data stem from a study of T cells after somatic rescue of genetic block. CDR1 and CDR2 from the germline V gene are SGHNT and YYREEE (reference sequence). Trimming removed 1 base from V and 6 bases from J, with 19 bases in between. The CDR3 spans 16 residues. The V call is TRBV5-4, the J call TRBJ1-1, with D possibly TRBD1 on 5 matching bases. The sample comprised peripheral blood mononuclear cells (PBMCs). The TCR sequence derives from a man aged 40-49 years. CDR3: CASSLPPTGPKAEAFF. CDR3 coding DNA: TGTGCCAGCAGCTTGCCGCCAACAGGTCCGAAGGCTGAAGCTTTCTTT.